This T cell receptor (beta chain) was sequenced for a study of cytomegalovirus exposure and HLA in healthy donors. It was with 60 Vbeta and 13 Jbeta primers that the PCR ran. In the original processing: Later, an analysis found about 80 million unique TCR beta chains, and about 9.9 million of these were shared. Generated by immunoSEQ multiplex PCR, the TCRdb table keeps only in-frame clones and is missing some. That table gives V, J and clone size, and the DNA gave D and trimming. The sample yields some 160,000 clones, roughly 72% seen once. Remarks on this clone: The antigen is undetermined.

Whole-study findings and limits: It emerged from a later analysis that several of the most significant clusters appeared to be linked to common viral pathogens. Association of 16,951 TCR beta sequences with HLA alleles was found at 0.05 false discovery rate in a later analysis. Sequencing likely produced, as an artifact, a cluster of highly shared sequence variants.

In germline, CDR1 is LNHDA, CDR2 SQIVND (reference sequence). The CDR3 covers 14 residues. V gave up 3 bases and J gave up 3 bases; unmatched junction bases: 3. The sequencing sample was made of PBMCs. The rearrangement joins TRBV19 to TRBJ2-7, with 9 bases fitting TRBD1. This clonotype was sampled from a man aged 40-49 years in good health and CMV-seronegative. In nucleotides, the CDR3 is TGTGCCAGTAGTATTGGACAGGGGCACTACGAGCAGTACTTC. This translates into CASSIGQGHYEQYF. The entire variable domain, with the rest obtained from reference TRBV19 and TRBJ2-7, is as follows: DGGITQSPKYLFRKEGQNVTLSCEQNLNHDAMYWYRQDPGQGLRLIYYSQIVNDFQKGDIAEGYSVSREKKESFPLTVTSAQKNPTAFYLCASSIGQGHYEQYFGPGTRLTVT.